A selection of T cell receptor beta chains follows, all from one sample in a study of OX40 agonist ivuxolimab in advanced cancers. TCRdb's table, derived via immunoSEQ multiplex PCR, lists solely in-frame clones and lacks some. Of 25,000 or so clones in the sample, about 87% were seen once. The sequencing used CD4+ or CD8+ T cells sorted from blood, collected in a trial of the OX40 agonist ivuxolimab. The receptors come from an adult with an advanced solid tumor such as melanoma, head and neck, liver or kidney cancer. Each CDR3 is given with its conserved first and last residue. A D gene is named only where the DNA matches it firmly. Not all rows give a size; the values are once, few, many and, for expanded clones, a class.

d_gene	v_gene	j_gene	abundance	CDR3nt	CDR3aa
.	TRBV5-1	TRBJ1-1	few	TGCGCCAGCAGTATTGGTCCTACTGAAGCTTTCTTT	CASSIGPTEAFF
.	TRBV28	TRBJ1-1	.	TGTGCCAGCAGTTTAAGGACAGATAGCACTGAAGCTTTCTTT	CASSLRTDSTEAFF
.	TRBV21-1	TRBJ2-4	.	TGTGCCAGCAGCAAAGACGGGGGGCTAGCCAAAAACATTCAGTACTTC	CASSKDGGLAKNIQYF
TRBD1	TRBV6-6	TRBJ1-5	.	TGTGCCAGCAGCCTGGGACAGCCTAAGGAAGCCCAGCATTTT	CASSLGQPKEAQHF
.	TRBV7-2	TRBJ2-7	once	TGTGCCAGCAGCTACCGGGTCCTCTCCTACGAGCAGTACTTC	CASSYRVLSYEQYF
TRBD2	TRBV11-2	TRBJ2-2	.	TGTGCCAGCAGTTCCCGCGGGGGTACCGGGGAGCTGTTTTTT	CASSSRGGTGELFF
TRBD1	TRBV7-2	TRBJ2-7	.	TGTGCCAGCAGTCTCGACAGGGGATGGGAGCAGTACTTC	CASSLDRGWEQYF
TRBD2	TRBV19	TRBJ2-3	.	TGTGCCAGTAGAATAGGGACTAGCGGTACAGATACGCAGTATTTT	CASRIGTSGTDTQYF
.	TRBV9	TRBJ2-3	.	TGTGCCAGCAGCGTTTTTCCCGGCACAGATACGCAGTATTTT	CASSVFPGTDTQYF
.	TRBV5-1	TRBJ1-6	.	TGCGCCAGCAGCCCCGAGGATTCACCCCTCCACTTT	CASSPEDSPLHF
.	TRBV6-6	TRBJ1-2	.	TGTGCCAGCAGTCCAGGATCGGTCGATGGCTACACCTTC	CASSPGSVDGYTF
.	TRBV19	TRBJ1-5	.	TGTGCCAGTAGTAGGGCCCAGGGCAATCAGCCCCAGCATTTT	CASSRAQGNQPQHF
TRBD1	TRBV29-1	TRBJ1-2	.	TGCAGCGTTGTTCGGACAGGGCCCGAGGATGGCTACACCTTC	CSVVRTGPEDGYTF
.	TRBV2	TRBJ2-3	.	TGTGCCAGCAGCTACACCCTCGACCGGGCTACGCAGTATTTT	CASSYTLDRATQYF
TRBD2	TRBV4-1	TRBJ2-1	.	TGCGCCAGCAGCCGACTAGCGGGAGCCTCCTACAATGAGCAGTTCTTC	CASSRLAGASYNEQFF
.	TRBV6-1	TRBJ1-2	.	TGTGCCAGCAGTGAAGGAGTAGGGAATTATGGCTACACCTTC	CASSEGVGNYGYTF
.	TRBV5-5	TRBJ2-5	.	TGTGCCAGCAGCTTGGGTACAGGGCCCCATCTCGGAGAGACCCAGTACTTC	CASSLGTGPHLGETQYF
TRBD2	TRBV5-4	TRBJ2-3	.	TGTGCCAGCAGCCGTGGGAGGGGAGGAGATACGCAGTATTTT	CASSRGRGGDTQYF
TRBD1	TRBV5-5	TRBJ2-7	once	TGTGCCAGCAGCGCGGGGACAGGGCGCCGCGAGCAGTACTTC	CASSAGTGRREQYF
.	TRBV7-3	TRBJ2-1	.	TGTGCCAGCAGCTTACCTAGTTTGAATGAGCAGTTCTTC	CASSLPSLNEQFF